The clone carrying this TCR beta chain showed up many times. Its antigen remains unknown. CDR1 and CDR2 (germline): ENHRY, SYGVKD. This CDR3 is 14 amino acids long. Trimming removed 10 bases at V and 0 bases at J, with 14 bases between. Unique molecular identifiers were added to individual cDNA molecules. TCRdb analysed the 5' RACE reads with MiXCR anew, one entry per CDR3 protein. The table lists around 62,000 distinct CDR3 sequences, 4% to 5.5% of them singletons. The data derive from a study of early T cells in non-severe SARS-CoV-2 infection. Whole-study context: Whole-blood bulk RNA, unsorted, was sequenced, and chains were unpaired. Broader study findings: VDJdb-based matching was biased toward anti-spike CD8 responses and missed private and CD4 specificities.

The source is an adult who was a healthcare worker with PCR-confirmed SARS-CoV-2 infection or an uninfected control (not recorded which). Sequenced sample: whole blood. The rearrangement links TRBV10-3 to TRBJ2-3, with a possible D match to TRBD2 (6 bases). The CDR3 bases are TGTGCCAGCCGGGGACTTACTAGCACAGATACGCAGTATTTT. Translated: CASRGLTSTDTQYF.